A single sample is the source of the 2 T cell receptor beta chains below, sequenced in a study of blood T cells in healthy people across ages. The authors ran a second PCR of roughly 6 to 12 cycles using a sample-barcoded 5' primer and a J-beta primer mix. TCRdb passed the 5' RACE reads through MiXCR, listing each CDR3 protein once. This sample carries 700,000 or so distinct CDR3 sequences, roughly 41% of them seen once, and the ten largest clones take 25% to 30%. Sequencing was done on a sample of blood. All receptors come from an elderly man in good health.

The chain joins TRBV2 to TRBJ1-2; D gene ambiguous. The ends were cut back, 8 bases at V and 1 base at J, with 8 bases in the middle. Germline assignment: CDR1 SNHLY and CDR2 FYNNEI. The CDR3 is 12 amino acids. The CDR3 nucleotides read TGTGCCAGCCGAAGGCGTAACTATGGCTACACCTTC. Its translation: CASRRRNYGYTF.

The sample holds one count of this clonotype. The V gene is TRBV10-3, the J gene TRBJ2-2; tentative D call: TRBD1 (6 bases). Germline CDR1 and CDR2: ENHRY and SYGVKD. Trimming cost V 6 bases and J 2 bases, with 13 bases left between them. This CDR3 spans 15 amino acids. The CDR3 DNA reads TGTGCCATCAGGTCCGGGACACAAAACACCGGGGAGCTGTTTTTT. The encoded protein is CAIRSGTQNTGELFF.